This TCR beta chain was captured by sequencing in a study of CD8 T cells in ankylosing spondylitis. Whole-study findings and limits: Several highly homologous variants formed a TCR beta motif that appeared characteristic of ankylosing spondylitis blood. A number of the motif variants had already been described in reactive arthritis synovial fluid and blood.

This clonotype was counted between two and nine times. Its antigen is unidentified. Via MiXCR, TCRdb re-called the 5' RACE reads, giving one row per CDR3 protein. The table lists around 150,000 distinct CDR3 sequences, under 45% of them singletons, with 13% to 15% in the top ten. The source material was synovial fluid, either unsorted or a sorted T cell fraction (not recorded which). The TCR sequence derives from a male donor with ankylosing spondylitis.

CDR3 in amino acids: CASSIEDTDNSPLHF. In nucleotides, the CDR3 is TGTGCCAGTAGTATAGAGGACACGGATAATTCACCCCTCCACTTT. The V call is TRBV19, the J call TRBJ1-6; D perhaps matches TRBD1 (5 bases). Per the germline V gene, CDR1 is LNHDA and CDR2 is SQIVND (reference sequence). The CDR3 sequence is 15 residues long. V lost 0 bases and J lost 5, with 8 bases in between.